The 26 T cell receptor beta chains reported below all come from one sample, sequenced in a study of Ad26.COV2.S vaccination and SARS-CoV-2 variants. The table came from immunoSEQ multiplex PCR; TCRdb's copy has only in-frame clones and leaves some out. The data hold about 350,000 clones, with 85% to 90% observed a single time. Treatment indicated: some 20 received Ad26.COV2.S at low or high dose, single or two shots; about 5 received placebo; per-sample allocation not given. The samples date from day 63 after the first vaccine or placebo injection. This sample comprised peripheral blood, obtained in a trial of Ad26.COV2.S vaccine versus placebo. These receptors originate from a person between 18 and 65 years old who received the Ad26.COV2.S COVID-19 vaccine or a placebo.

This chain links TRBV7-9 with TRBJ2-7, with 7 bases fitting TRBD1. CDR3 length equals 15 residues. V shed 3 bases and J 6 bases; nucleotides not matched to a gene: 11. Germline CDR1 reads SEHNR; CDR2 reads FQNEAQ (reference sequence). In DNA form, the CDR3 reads TGTGCCAGCAGCTTCCGGACAGGTATAACGGGCGAGCAGTACTTC. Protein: CASSFRTGITGEQYF.

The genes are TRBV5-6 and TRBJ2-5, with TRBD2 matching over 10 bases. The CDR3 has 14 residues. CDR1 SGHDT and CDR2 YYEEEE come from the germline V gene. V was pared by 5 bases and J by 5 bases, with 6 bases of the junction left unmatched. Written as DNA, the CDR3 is TGTGCCAGCAGGTCGGGACTAGCGACGGAGACCCAGTACTTC. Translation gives CASRSGLATETQYF.

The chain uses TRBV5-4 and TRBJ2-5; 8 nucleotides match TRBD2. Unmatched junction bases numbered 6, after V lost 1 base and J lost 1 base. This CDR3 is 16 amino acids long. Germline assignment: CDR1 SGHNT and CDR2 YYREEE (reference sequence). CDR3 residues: CASSLTSGVSQETQYF. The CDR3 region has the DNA TGTGCCAGCAGCTTGACTAGCGGAGTCTCCCAAGAGACCCAGTACTTC.

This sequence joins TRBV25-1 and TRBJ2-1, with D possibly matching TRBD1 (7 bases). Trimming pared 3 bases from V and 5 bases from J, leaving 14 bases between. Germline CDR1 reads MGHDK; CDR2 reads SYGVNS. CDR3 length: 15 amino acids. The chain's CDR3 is CASSEAGQINNEQFF. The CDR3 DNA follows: TGTGCCAGCAGTGAGGCGGGACAGATTAACAATGAGCAGTTCTTC.

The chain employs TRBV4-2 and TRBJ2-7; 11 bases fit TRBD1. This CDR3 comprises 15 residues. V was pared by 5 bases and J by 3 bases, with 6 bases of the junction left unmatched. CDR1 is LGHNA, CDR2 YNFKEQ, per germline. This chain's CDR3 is CASSGPGQGDYEQYF. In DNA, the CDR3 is TGTGCCAGCAGCGGGCCGGGACAGGGGGACTACGAGCAGTACTTC.

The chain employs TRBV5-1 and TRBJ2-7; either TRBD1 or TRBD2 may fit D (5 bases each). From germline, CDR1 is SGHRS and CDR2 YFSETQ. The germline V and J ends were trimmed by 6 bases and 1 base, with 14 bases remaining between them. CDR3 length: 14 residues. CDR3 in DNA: TGCGCCAGCACCCCGGCAGGGACGTCCTACGAGCAGTACTTC. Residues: CASTPAGTSYEQYF.

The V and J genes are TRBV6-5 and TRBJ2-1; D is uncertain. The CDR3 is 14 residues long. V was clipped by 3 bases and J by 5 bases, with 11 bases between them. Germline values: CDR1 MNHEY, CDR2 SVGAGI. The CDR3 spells CASSYGPPHNEQFF. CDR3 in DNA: TGTGCCAGCAGTTATGGGCCCCCCCACAATGAGCAGTTCTTC.

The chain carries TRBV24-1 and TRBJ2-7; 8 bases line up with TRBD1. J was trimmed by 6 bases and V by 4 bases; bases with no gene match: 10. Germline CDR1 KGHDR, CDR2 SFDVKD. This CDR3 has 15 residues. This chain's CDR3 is CATSEAGGAVLEQYF. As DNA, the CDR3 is TGTGCCACCAGTGAGGCAGGGGGCGCGGTCCTCGAGCAGTACTTC.

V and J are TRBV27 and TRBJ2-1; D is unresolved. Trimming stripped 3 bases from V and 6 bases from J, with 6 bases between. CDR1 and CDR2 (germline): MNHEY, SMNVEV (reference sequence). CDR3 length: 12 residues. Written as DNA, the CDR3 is TGTGCCAGCAGTTTTTCAGGCAATGAGCAGTTCTTC. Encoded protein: CASSFSGNEQFF.

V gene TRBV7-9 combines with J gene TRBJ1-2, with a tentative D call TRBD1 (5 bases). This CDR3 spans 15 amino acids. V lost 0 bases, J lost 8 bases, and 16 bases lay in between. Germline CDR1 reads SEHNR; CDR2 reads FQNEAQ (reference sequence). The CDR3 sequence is CASSLANAGAGGYTF. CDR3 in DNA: TGTGCCAGCAGCTTAGCGAATGCCGGGGCGGGAGGCTACACCTTC.

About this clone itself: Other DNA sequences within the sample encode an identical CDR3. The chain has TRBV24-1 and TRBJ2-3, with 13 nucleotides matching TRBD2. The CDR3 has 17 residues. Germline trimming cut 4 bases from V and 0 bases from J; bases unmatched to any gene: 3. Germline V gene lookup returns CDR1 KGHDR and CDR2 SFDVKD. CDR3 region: CATSERTSGRSTDTQYF. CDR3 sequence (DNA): TGTGCCACCAGTGAGCGGACTAGCGGGAGAAGCACAGATACGCAGTATTTT.

The CDR3 loop is CASSQEGEKLFF. The CDR3 nucleotides read TGTGCCAGCAGCCAAGAAGGGGAAAAACTGTTTTTT. The V call is TRBV14, the J call TRBJ1-4; D is ambiguous. Germline V CDR1 and CDR2: SGHDN, FVKESK. Trimming shortened V by 0 bases and J by 8 bases, and 4 bases separated the two germline ends. CDR3 size: 12 residues.

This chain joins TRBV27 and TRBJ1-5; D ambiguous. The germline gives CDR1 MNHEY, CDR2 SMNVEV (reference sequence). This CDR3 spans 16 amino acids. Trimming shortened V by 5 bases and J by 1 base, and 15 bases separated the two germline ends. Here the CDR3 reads CASSPLNKGSNQPQHF. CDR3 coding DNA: TGTGCCAGCAGTCCGCTGAACAAAGGGAGCAATCAGCCCCAGCATTTT.

This CDR3 reads CASSMQGVGQPQHF. CDR3 DNA sequence: TGTGCCAGTAGTATGCAGGGGGTCGGGCAGCCCCAGCATTTT. V usage is TRBV19 and J usage is TRBJ1-5; 7 bases match TRBD1. Unmatched junction bases numbered 6, after V lost 3 bases and J lost 7 bases. There are 14 residues in the CDR3. Germline V gene lookup returns CDR1 LNHDA and CDR2 SQIVND (reference sequence).

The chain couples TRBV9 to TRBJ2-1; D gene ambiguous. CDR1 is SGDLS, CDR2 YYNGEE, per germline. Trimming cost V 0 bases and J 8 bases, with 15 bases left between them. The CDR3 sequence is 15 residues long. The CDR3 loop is CASSVGKGWMDEQFF. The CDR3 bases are TGTGCCAGCAGCGTAGGAAAGGGATGGATGGATGAGCAGTTCTTC.

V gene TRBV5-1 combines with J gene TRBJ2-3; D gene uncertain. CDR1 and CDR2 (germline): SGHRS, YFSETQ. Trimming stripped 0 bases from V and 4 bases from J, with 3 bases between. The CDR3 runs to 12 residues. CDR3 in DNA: TGCGCCAGCAGCTTGGTCCCAGATACGCAGTATTTT. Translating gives CASSLVPDTQYF.

CDR3 residues: CASSYRHDGNTIYF. CDR3 DNA sequence: TGTGCCAGCAGTTACCGACATGATGGAAACACCATATATTTT. This chain joins TRBV6-6 and TRBJ1-3; D unresolved. Germline lookup yields CDR1 MNHNY and CDR2 SVGAGI (reference sequence). Trimming left V 2 bases short and J 3 bases short, with 8 bases between. CDR3 length equals 14 residues.

CDR3 DNA: TGTGCCAGCAGTTACGGCGCTCCCGGGAGCAATCAGCCCCAGCATTTT. Encoded protein: CASSYGAPGSNQPQHF. The J gene is TRBJ1-5, the V gene TRBV6-5; D is unclear. There are 16 residues in the CDR3. Trimming removed 2 bases from V and 1 base from J, with 12 bases in between. Germline-derived CDR1 and CDR2 are MNHEY and SVGAGI.

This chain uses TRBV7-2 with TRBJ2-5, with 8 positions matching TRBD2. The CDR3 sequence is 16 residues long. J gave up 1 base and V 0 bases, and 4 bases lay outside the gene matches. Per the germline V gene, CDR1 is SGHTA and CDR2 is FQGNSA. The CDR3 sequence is CASSLAPAGAQETQYF. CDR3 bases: TGTGCCAGCAGCTTAGCGCCAGCGGGGGCCCAAGAGACCCAGTACTTC.

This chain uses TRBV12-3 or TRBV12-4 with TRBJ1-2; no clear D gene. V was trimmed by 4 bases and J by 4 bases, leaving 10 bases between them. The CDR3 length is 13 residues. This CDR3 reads CASSSGRSYGYTF. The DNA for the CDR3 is TGTGCCAGCAGTTCAGGCAGGAGCTATGGCTACACCTTC.

The CDR3 protein is CASSLSRGAAEQFF. In DNA form, the CDR3 reads TGTGCCAGCAGCTTATCCCGGGGGGCCGCTGAGCAGTTCTTC. This chain connects TRBV7-2 to TRBJ2-1; possible D gene TRBD2, 7 bases. From germline, CDR1 is SGHTA and CDR2 FQGNSA. Trimming stripped 2 bases from V and 9 bases from J, with 14 bases between. The CDR3 runs 14 residues. Full variable domain (missing parts from reference TRBV7-2 and TRBJ2-1): GAGVSQSPSNKVTEKGKDVELRCDPISGHTALYWYRQSLGQGLEFLIYFQGNSAPDKSGLPSDRFSAERTGGSVSTLTIQRTQQEDSAVYLCASSLSRGAAEQFFGPGTRLTVL.

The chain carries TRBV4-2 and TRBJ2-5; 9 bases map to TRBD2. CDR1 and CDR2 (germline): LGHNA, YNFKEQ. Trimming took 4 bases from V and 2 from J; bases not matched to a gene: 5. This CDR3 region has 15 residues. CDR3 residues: CASSRSTSGQETQYF. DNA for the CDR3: TGTGCCAGCAGCCGCTCGACTAGCGGACAAGAGACCCAGTACTTC.

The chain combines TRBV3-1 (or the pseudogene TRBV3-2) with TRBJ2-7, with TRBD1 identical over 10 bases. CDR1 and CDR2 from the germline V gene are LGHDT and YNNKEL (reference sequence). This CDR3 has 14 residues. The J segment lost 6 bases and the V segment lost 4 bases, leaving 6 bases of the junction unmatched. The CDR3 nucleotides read TGTGCCAGCAGCCGAACCGGGACAGGGGTCGAGCAGTACTTC. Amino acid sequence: CASSRTGTGVEQYF.

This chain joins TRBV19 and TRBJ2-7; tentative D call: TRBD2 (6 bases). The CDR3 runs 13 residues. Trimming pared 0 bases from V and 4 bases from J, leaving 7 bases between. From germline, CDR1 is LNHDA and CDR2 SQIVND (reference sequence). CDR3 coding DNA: TGTGCCAGTAGTATAGATGGAGGGTACGAGCAGTACTTC. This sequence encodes CASSIDGGYEQYF.

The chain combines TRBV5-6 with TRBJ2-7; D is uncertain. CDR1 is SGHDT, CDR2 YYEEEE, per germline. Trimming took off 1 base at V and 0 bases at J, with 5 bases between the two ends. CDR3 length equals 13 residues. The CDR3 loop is CASSLSLSYEQYF. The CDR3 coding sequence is TGTGCCAGCAGCTTGAGCCTCTCCTACGAGCAGTACTTC.

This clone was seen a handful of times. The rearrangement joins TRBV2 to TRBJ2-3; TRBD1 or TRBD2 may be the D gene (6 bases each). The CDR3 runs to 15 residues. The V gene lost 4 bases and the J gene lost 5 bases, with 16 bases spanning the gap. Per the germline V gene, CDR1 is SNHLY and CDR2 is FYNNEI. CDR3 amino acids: CASSGQEGGGDTQYF. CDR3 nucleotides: TGTGCCAGCAGTGGGCAGGAGGGGGGCGGAGATACGCAGTATTTT. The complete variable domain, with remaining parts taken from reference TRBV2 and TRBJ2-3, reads EPEVTQTPSHQVTQMGQEVILRCVPISNHLYFYWYRQILGQKVEFLVSFYNNEISEKSEIFDDQFSVERPDGSNFTLKIRSTKLEDSAMYFCASSGQEGGGDTQYFGPGTRLTVL.